The 17 T cell receptor beta chains given below trace back to one sample, sequenced in a study of T cell responses to AZD1222 COVID-19 vaccine. Libraries were prepared by immunoSEQ multiplex PCR; TCRdb keeps only in-frame clonotypes and omits some of them. This sample has around 140,000 clones, with about 93% found just once. The sample consisted of peripheral blood, taken on day 0 of AZD1222 vaccination. These TCRs come from an adult in good health.

V gene TRBV27 combines with J gene TRBJ2-7; 8 bases agree with TRBD1. Germline V gene data show CDR1 as MNHEY and CDR2 as SMNVEV (reference sequence). The V gene end was trimmed by 6 bases and the J gene end by 6 bases; junction bases not matched to a gene: 10. This CDR3 has 14 residues. CDR3 sequence: CASRLQGDLSEQYF. CDR3 coding DNA: TGTGCCAGCAGGCTACAGGGGGATCTGAGCGAGCAGTACTTC.

The chain couples TRBV30 to TRBJ2-5; TRBD2 aligns across 11 bases. J gave up 1 base and V 5 bases, and 6 bases lay outside the gene matches. CDR1 and CDR2 (germline): GTSNPN, SVGIG (reference sequence). This CDR3 has 15 residues. CDR3 protein: CAWDIAGGPQETQYF. The CDR3 DNA reads TGTGCCTGGGATATAGCGGGAGGGCCCCAAGAGACCCAGTACTTC.

This rearrangement joins TRBV7-9 to TRBJ1-6; D not resolved. Germline CDR1 and CDR2: SEHNR and FQNEAQ (reference sequence). The CDR3 is 12 amino acids. Between the trimmed V and J ends, which lost 5 bases and 5 bases, there was a span of 4 bases. In DNA, the CDR3 is TGTGCCAGCAGCCGTAATAATTCACCCCTCCACTTT. Protein sequence: CASSRNNSPLHF.

The chain employs TRBV19 and TRBJ1-3, with 7 bases matching TRBD1. This CDR3 has 14 amino acids. With V trimmed by 5 bases and J by 4 bases, 5 bases remained unmatched. In germline, CDR1 is LNHDA, CDR2 SQIVND (reference sequence). The DNA for the CDR3 is TGTGCCAGTAGTTCTGTGACAGGGGGAAACACCATATATTTT. Its translation is CASSSVTGGNTIYF.

This chain joins TRBV23-1 and TRBJ2-7, with D maybe TRBD1 (5 bases). TRBV23-1 qualifies as an ORF whose function is uncertain. Trimming removed 6 bases at V and 2 bases at J, with 17 bases between. This CDR3 spans 15 amino acids. The CDR3 protein is CASSLSGRQTYEQYF. The CDR3 DNA follows: TGCGCCAGCAGCCTCTCCGGGCGACAGACCTACGAGCAGTACTTC.

The chain is built from TRBV29-1 and TRBJ1-1; 7 positions agree with TRBD1. Germline V CDR1 and CDR2: SQVTM, ANQGSEA. The length of the CDR3 is 13 residues. Trimming took 2 bases from V and 4 from J; bases not matched to a gene: 4. The CDR3 sequence: CSVERGGGTEAFF. CDR3 bases: TGCAGCGTTGAAAGAGGGGGCGGCACTGAAGCTTTCTTT.

This chain joins TRBV6-2 or TRBV6-3 and TRBJ2-5; no clear D. The CDR3 extends over 14 amino acids. Trimming shortened V by 2 bases and J by 4 bases, and 11 bases separated the two germline ends. Germline values: CDR1 MNHEY, CDR2 SVGEGT. The CDR3 nucleotides read TGTGCCAGCAGTTACCGGCTCGGGCGAGAGACCCAGTACTTC. Encoded protein: CASSYRLGRETQYF.

J is TRBJ1-2 and V is TRBV7-8, with D unclear. CDR3 length: 13 amino acids. CDR1 SGHVS and CDR2 FQNEAQ come from the germline V gene. Trimming removed 4 bases at V and 7 bases at J, with 13 bases between. CDR3: CASSWWTHFGYTF. The CDR3 nucleotides read TGTGCCAGCAGCTGGTGGACTCACTTTGGCTACACCTTC. The full variable domain, rest sourced from reference TRBV7-8 and TRBJ1-2, is GAGVSQSPRYKVAKRGQDVALRCDPISGHVSLFWYQQALGQGPEFLTYFQNEAQLDKSGLPSDRFFAERPEGSVSTLKIQRTQQEDSAVYLCASSWWTHFGYTFGSGTRLTVV.

This clone was detected only once. This chain uses TRBV2 with TRBJ1-4; D is unclear. The CDR3 consists of 11 residues. Trimming pared 1 base from V and 10 bases from J, leaving 4 bases between. Per the germline V gene, CDR1 is SNHLY and CDR2 is FYNNEI. Here the CDR3 DNA reads TGTGCCAGCAGTGAAGTGGGAAAACTGTTTTTT. This translates into CASSEVGKLFF.

The V call is TRBV6-5, the J call TRBJ2-5; no clear D. There are 12 residues in the CDR3. From germline, CDR1 is MNHEY and CDR2 SVGAGI. V was shortened by 7 bases and J by 5 bases, with 11 bases between the two germline ends. CDR3 loop: CASTLVGETQYF. CDR3 in DNA: TGTGCCAGCACCCTCGTAGGCGAGACCCAGTACTTC.

This clone has a single count. The chain employs TRBV7-6 and TRBJ2-5, with 8 bases aligning to TRBD2. This CDR3 has 17 residues. Germline trimming cut 2 bases from V and 4 bases from J; bases unmatched to any gene: 12. Germline CDR1 is SGHVS and CDR2 is FNYEAQ. The DNA for the CDR3 is TGTGCCAGCAGCTTAAAATTAGGCGGGAGGATAGCAGAGACCCAGTACTTC. Residues: CASSLKLGGRIAETQYF.

V is TRBV28 and J is TRBJ1-5, with D perhaps TRBD1 (5 bases). The length of the CDR3 is 15 residues. The V end was cut by 3 bases, the J end by 6 bases, with 15 bases between. Germline V gene data show CDR1 as MDHEN and CDR2 as SYDVKM. DNA for the CDR3: TGTGCCAGCAGTTTTTTAGGGGTTAGCGCTCAGCCCCAGCATTTT. This gives the protein CASSFLGVSAQPQHF.

The chain links TRBV9 to TRBJ1-3, with unresolved D. This CDR3 comprises 13 residues. The V end lost 4 bases, the J end lost 3 bases, and 8 bases lay between the germline ends. Per germline, CDR1 SGDLS and CDR2 YYNGEE. CDR3 coding DNA: TGTGCCAGCAGCTACCAAGGTGGAAACACCATATATTTT. As protein: CASSYQGGNTIYF.

The J gene is TRBJ2-5, the V gene TRBV30; 8 bases align to TRBD2. There are 12 residues in the CDR3. V dropped 5 bases and J dropped 4; count of bases not matched to a gene: 3. Germline CDR1 is GTSNPN and CDR2 is SVGIG (reference sequence). DNA for the CDR3: TGTGCCTGGGGACTAGCCAGAGAGACCCAGTACTTC. Amino acid sequence: CAWGLARETQYF.

V gene TRBV7-9 combines with J gene TRBJ1-1, with D perhaps matching TRBD1 (5 bases). The V end lost 3 bases, the J end lost 0 bases, and 11 bases lay between the germline ends. Germline V lookup: CDR1 SEHNR, CDR2 FQNEAQ (reference sequence). CDR3 size: 15 residues. DNA for the CDR3: TGTGCCAGCAGCTTTCAGGGAACGATGAACACTGAAGCTTTCTTT. It encodes CASSFQGTMNTEAFF.

The gene calls are TRBV12-3 or TRBV12-4 and TRBJ2-7; D remains ambiguous. CDR3 size: 13 residues. V was trimmed by 6 bases and J by 5 bases, leaving 14 bases between them. Written as DNA, the CDR3 is TGTGCCAGCAGCATCCGGCGGTCGGACGAGCAGTACTTC. Amino acids: CASSIRRSDEQYF.

This chain uses TRBV6-7 with TRBJ2-2, with a possible D match to TRBD2 (7 bases). TRBV6-7 is treated as an ORF (open reading frame) with a function not yet certain. Trimming removed 5 bases at V and 5 bases at J, with 9 bases between. The CDR3 runs 13 residues. This chain's CDR3 is CASSRGATGELFF. The CDR3, as DNA: TGTGCCAGCAGTCGGGGGGCGACCGGGGAGCTGTTTTTT.